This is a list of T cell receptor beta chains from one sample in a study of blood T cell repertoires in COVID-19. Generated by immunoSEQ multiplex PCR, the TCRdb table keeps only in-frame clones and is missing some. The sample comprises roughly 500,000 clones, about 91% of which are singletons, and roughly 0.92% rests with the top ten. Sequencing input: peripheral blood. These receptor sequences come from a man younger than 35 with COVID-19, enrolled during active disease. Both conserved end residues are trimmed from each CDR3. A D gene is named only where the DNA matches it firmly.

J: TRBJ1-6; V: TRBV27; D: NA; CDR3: ASSLSIRAAYSPLH
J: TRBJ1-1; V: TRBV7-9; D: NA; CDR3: ASSSVMNTEAF
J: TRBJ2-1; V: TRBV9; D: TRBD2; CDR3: ASSVVGVGLAGGSYNEQF
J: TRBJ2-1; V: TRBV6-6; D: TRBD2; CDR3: ASSYRGLRSYNEQF
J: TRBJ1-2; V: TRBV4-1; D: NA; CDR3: ASSQYLDIDYT
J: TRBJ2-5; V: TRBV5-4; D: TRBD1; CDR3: ASRIRDREETQY
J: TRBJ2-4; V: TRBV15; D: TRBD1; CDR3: ATSRGQGHIQY
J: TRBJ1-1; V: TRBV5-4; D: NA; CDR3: ASSLVRGAAVNTEAF
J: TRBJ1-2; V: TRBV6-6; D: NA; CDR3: ASSPVVGGEGYT
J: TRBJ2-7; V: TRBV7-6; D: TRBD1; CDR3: ASSLAGQGAYEQY
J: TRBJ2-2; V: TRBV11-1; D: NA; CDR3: ASSRNSLDTGELF
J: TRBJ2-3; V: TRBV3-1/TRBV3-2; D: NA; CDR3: ASSGGSGDTQY
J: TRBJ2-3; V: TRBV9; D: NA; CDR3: ASSVVVAGGDTQY
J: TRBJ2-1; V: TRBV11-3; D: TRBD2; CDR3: ASSLAQGLANEQF
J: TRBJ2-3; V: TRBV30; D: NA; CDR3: AWSVRLNTDTQY
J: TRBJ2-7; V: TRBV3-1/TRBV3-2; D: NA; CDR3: ASSQRTNYEQY
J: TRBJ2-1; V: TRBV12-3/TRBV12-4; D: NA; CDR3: ASSPSGEQF
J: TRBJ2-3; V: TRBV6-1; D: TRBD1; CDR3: ASSEAGQGDTQY
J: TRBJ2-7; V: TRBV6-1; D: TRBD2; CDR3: ASSESGAYYEQY
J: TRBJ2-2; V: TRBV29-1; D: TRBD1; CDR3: SGTESNTGELF
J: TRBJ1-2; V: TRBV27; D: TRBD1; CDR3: ASSTGTGGLNYGYT
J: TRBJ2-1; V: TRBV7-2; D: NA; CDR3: ASSLEPQRNEQF
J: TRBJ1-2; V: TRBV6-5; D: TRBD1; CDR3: ASSFTTGGAYGYT
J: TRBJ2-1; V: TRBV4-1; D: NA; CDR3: ASSLDLVEQF
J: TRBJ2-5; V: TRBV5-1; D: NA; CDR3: ASSLLGTQRETQY
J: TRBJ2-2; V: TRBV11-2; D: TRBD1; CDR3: ASSQSRGSTGELF
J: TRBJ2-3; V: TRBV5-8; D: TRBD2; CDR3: ASSLAGRAVDTQY
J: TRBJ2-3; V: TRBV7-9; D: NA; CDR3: ASSLGWGGTDTQY
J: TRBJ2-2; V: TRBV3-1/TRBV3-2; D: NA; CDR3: ASSQDIYTGELF
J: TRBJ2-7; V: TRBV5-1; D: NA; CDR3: ASQQGSTYEQY
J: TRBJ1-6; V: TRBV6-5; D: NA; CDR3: ASSYGGRYNSPLH
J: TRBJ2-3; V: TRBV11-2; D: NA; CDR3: ASSLLSTDTQY
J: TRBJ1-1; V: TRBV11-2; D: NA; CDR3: ASSLASGGGTEAF
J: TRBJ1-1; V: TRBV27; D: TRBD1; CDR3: ASSLGQGVAEAF
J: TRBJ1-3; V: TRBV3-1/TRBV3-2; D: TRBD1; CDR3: ASSRDRAETGNTIY
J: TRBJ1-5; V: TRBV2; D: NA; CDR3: ASSVAGRQPQH
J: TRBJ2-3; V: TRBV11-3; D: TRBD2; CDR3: ASRGSGSGTDTQY
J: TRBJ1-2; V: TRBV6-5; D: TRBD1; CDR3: ASSYLQGAIGYT
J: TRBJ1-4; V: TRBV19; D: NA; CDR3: ASSITTGDKLF
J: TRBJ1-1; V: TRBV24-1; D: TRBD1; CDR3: ATMSGVRGTEAF
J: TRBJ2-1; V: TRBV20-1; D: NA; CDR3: SATYNEQF
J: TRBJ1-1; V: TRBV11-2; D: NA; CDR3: ASREIRGSNTEAF
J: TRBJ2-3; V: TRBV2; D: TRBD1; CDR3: ASRGQGIVTDTQY
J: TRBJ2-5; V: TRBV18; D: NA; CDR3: ASSKGLQETQY
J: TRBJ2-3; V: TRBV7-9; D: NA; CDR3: ASSSVISTDTQY
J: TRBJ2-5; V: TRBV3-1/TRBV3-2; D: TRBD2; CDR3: ASSQGGSGGEETQY
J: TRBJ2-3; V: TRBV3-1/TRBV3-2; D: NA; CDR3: ASSQVRAGPTDTQY
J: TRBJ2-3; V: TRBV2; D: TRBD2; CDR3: ASSRQGGDTQY
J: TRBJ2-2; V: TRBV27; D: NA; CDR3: ASSLMPRNTGELF
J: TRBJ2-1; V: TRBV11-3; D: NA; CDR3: ASTRGPGTYNEQF
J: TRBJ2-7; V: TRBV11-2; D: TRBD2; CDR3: ASSLVSGLAGGEQY
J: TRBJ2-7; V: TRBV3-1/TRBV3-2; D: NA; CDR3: ASSQAHRVSYEQY